These 17 T cell receptor beta chains share one sample of origin, sequenced in a study of blood T cell repertoires in COVID-19 (dated by TCRdb to between 2020 and 2021). The library was produced with the immunoSEQ multiplex PCR assay. The source is immuneACCESS, and TCRdb retained only in-frame sequences with V and J called. Part of the clones is not carried over; for the studies checked, unresolved V genes explain less than half of this, and the remainder is unexplained. In all, the sample holds about 50,000 clones, and approximately 85% of those were seen once. Roughly 14% of the sample comes from the top ten. The sequencing input was peripheral blood. These receptor sequences come from a human donor in a cohort sampled during active COVID-19.

The gene calls are TRBV7-2 and TRBJ1-5; the D gene is possibly TRBD1 (6 bases). The germline V gene encodes CDR1 SGHTA and CDR2 FQGNSA. The CDR3 length is 14 residues. The ends were cut back, 5 bases at V and 9 bases at J, with 17 bases in the middle. Here the CDR3 reads CASSPQQGNGPQHF. The CDR3 nucleotides read TGTGCCAGCAGCCCCCAACAGGGAAACGGGCCCCAGCATTTT.

The chain employs TRBV25-1 and TRBJ2-5; possible D gene TRBD2, 6 bases. CDR3 length: 15 residues. Germline values: CDR1 MGHDK, CDR2 SYGVNS. Trimming cost V 3 bases and J 2 bases, with 13 bases left between them. The CDR3 sequence: CASSDPAGYQETQYF. The CDR3 DNA reads TGTGCCAGCAGTGACCCCGCGGGGTATCAAGAGACCCAGTACTTC.

The rearrangement links TRBV7-2 to TRBJ1-1; TRBD1 might be the D (6 bases). This CDR3 is 15 amino acids long. From germline, CDR1 is SGHTA and CDR2 FQGNSA. Trimming removed 1 base from V and 5 bases from J, with 14 bases in between. The CDR3 DNA follows: TGTGCCAGCAGCTTAGGGGGGCTCCTTGGAACTGAAGCTTTCTTT. Translated, it gives CASSLGGLLGTEAFF.

The chain links TRBV5-1 to TRBJ2-7; the D gene is possibly TRBD2 (5 bases). Deletions cut 0 bases from V and 7 bases from J, with 17 bases between. This CDR3 is built from 15 residues. Germline V CDR1 and CDR2: SGHRS, YFSETQ. CDR3 bases: TGCGCCAGCAGCTTGGACGGGGTGGGGTCTGAAGAGCAGTACTTC. This gives the protein CASSLDGVGSEEQYF.

In DNA, the CDR3 is TGTGCTAGTGGTTCTCCCTTGGCCGGGGTTTACGAGCAGTACTTC. Its protein is CASGSPLAGVYEQYF. The V gene is TRBV12-5, the J gene TRBJ2-7, with D tentatively TRBD2 (5 bases). The CDR3 sequence is 15 residues long. Per germline, CDR1 LGHNT and CDR2 FRNRAP. The V end lost 4 bases, the J end lost 4 bases, and 17 bases lay between the germline ends.

This chain connects TRBV3-1 (or the pseudogene TRBV3-2) to TRBJ1-3; D is unresolved. CDR3 length: 14 residues. Trimming stripped 3 bases from V and 4 bases from J, with 10 bases between. Per the germline V gene, CDR1 is LGHDT and CDR2 is YNNKEL (reference sequence). CDR3 nucleotides: TGTGCCAGCAGCCATATGACGGGGGGAAACACCATATATTTT. Translation: CASSHMTGGNTIYF.

This chain links TRBV2 with TRBJ2-3; no clear D. This CDR3 is built from 15 residues. Trimming took off 2 bases at V and 0 bases at J, with 9 bases between the two ends. Per the germline V gene, CDR1 is SNHLY and CDR2 is FYNNEI. CDR3 nucleotide sequence: TGTGCCAGCAGTGAACCAGCGATTAGCACAGATACGCAGTATTTT. Its translation is CASSEPAISTDTQYF. The variable domain in full, completed from reference TRBV2 and TRBJ2-3, reads EPEVTQTPSHQVTQMGQEVILRCVPISNHLYFYWYRQILGQKVEFLVSFYNNEISEKSEIFDDQFSVERPDGSNFTLKIRSTKLEDSAMYFCASSEPAISTDTQYFGPGTRLTVL.

CDR3 bases: TGTGCCAGCAGCTATGACACAGGGCAAGCTAACTATGGCTACACCTTC. It encodes CASSYDTGQANYGYTF. This chain links TRBV5-8 with TRBJ1-2; the D gene is possibly TRBD1 (6 bases). Germline-derived CDR1 and CDR2 are SGHTS and YDEGEE. This CDR3 is built from 16 residues. V was cut by 3 bases and J by 0 bases, with 15 bases left in between.

The chain couples TRBV6-5 to TRBJ2-7, with 7 bases lining up with TRBD1. Germline V gene lookup returns CDR1 MNHEY and CDR2 SVGAGI. The CDR3 covers 15 residues. Trimming removed 6 bases from V and 1 base from J; junction bases left unmatched: 9. CDR3 coding DNA: TGTGCCAGCAGCACTCTGCTGGGACAGTCCTACGAGCAGTACTTC. Protein: CASSTLLGQSYEQYF.

This clone has a single count. The chain links TRBV18 to TRBJ1-4; 7 bases line up with TRBD1. Germline trimming cut 3 bases from V and 2 bases from J; bases unmatched to any gene: 3. The length of the CDR3 is 15 residues. The germline CDR1 and CDR2 sequences are KGHSH and LQKENI. CDR3 amino acids: CASSPGGQTNEKLFF. DNA of the CDR3: TGTGCCAGCTCACCGGGGGGACAGACTAATGAAAAACTGTTTTTT. The complete variable domain, with remaining parts taken from reference TRBV18 and TRBJ1-4, reads NAGVMQNPRHLVRRRGQEARLRCSPMKGHSHVYWYRQLPEEGLKFMVYLQKENIIDESGMPKERFSAEFPKEGPSILRIQQVVRGDSAAYFCASSPGGQTNEKLFFGSGTQLSVL.

The chain recombines TRBV29-1 with TRBJ1-1, with D possibly being TRBD1 (5 bases). Germline CDR1 SQVTM, CDR2 ANQGSEA. The CDR3 extends over 13 amino acids. V was pared by 6 bases and J by 0 bases, with 11 bases between. For the CDR3, the DNA is TGCAGCGTGAGGACACCCTTGAACACTGAAGCTTTCTTT. Protein: CSVRTPLNTEAFF.

The rearrangement links TRBV2 to TRBJ1-2; 8 bases agree with TRBD1. The germline gives CDR1 SNHLY, CDR2 FYNNEI. The CDR3 has 14 residues. Trimming removed 4 bases from V and 0 bases from J; junction bases left unmatched: 1. The CDR3 spells CASSGTGTNYGYTF. The CDR3 coding sequence is TGTGCCAGCAGTGGGACAGGGACTAACTATGGCTACACCTTC.

V and J are TRBV20-1 and TRBJ2-7; weak D call: TRBD2 (6 bases). Trimming took 6 bases from V and 3 from J, leaving 9 bases between them. CDR1 is DFQATT and CDR2 is SNEGSKA in the germline V gene (reference sequence). The CDR3 runs 11 residues. The CDR3 sequence: CSAETSYEQYF. The CDR3 coding sequence is TGCAGTGCGGAGACTAGCTACGAGCAGTACTTC.

The chain combines TRBV7-9 with TRBJ1-3; a possible D gene is TRBD1 (6 bases). CDR3 length equals 15 residues. Trimming took 2 bases from V and 4 from J, leaving 12 bases between them. Germline V CDR1 and CDR2: SEHNR, FQNEAQ (reference sequence). The CDR3 region is CASSLKNREGNTIYF. In DNA, the CDR3 is TGTGCCAGCAGCTTAAAAAACAGGGAAGGAAACACCATATATTTT.

The chain has TRBV12-5 and TRBJ2-7; the match to TRBD1 covers 10 bases. The trim removed 3 bases at V and 7 bases at J, leaving 12 bases unmatched. The CDR3 extends over 16 amino acids. The germline V gene encodes CDR1 LGHNT and CDR2 FRNRAP. CDR3 residues: CASGFGARQGAGEQYF. As DNA, the CDR3 is TGTGCTAGTGGTTTCGGGGCCCGACAGGGGGCGGGAGAGCAGTACTTC.

The chain joins TRBV18 to TRBJ1-4, with D tentatively TRBD1 (5 bases). CDR1 is KGHSH, CDR2 LQKENI, per germline. Trimming took 2 bases from V and 0 from J, leaving 16 bases between them. The CDR3 is 18 amino acids. The CDR3 loop reads CASSPFIGHSATNEKLFF. The DNA for the CDR3 is TGTGCCAGCTCACCATTTATCGGACACTCCGCAACTAATGAAAAACTGTTTTTT.

The rearrangement joins TRBV4-2 to TRBJ2-5, with D tentatively TRBD2 (6 bases). This CDR3 comprises 14 residues. CDR1 is LGHNA and CDR2 is YNFKEQ in the germline V gene. The ends were cut back, 5 bases at V and 5 bases at J, with 15 bases in the middle. CDR3: CASSRRGGGETQYF. The CDR3 DNA follows: TGTGCCAGCAGCAGGCGGGGAGGAGGCGAGACCCAGTACTTC.